A single sample is the source of the 22 T cell receptor beta chains below, sequenced in a study of blood T cell repertoires in COVID-19. Only in-frame clones appear in the TCRdb table, and some are missing; sequencing was by immunoSEQ multiplex PCR. The profile shows more than 85,000 clones, around nine tenths of them singletons. The sample was peripheral blood. Receptor source: a man aged 45 to 65 with active or convalescent COVID-19.

This chain links TRBV29-1 with TRBJ2-7, with 8 bases identical to TRBD1. In germline, CDR1 is SQVTM, CDR2 ANQGSEA. The CDR3 runs 12 residues. V shed 0 bases and J 6 bases; nucleotides not matched to a gene: 1. The CDR3 DNA reads as TGCAGCGTTGAAGACGGACAGGGCGAGCAGTACTTC. It yields the protein CSVEDGQGEQYF.

The rearrangement joins TRBV29-1 to TRBJ2-2, with 12 bases matching TRBD1. The CDR3 sequence is 14 residues long. The ends lost 6 bases at V and 3 bases at J; junction bases unmatched: 2. Looked up from germline, CDR1 is SQVTM and CDR2 is ANQGSEA. In DNA, the CDR3 is TGCAGCGTGGGGACAGGGGGCGACACCGGGGAGCTGTTTTTT. Amino acids: CSVGTGGDTGELFF.

The chain carries TRBV30 and TRBJ1-2; 7 bases align to TRBD1. Germline V gene data show CDR1 as GTSNPN and CDR2 as SVGIG (reference sequence). The CDR3 consists of 15 residues. Unmatched junction bases numbered 8, after V lost 0 bases and J lost 4 bases. CDR3 bases: TGTGCCTGGAGTGTAGGAGACAGGGACCTCTATGGCTACACCTTC. Encoded protein: CAWSVGDRDLYGYTF.

This rearrangement joins TRBV7-2 to TRBJ1-2; tentative D call: TRBD1 (5 bases). In germline, CDR1 is SGHTA, CDR2 FQGNSA. The V gene lost 0 bases and the J gene lost 0 bases, with 14 bases spanning the gap. There are 17 residues in the CDR3. Here the CDR3 DNA reads TGTGCCAGCAGCTTAGCGGCGACAGAAGGAGCTAACTATGGCTACACCTTC. Protein: CASSLAATEGANYGYTF.

As to this clone: The same CDR3 can be traced to other DNA sequences in this sample. CDR3 loop: CASSFQRDTEAFF. CDR3 DNA: TGTGCCAGCAGTTTTCAGCGGGACACTGAAGCTTTCTTT. This chain connects TRBV12-3 or TRBV12-4 to TRBJ1-1, with D unclear. V was trimmed by 3 bases and J by 3 bases, leaving 8 bases between them. The CDR3 extends over 13 amino acids.

V gene TRBV5-1 combines with J gene TRBJ2-2; the D is unclear. Germline V gene sequence: CDR1 SGHRS, CDR2 YFSETQ. The CDR3 is made up of 14 amino acids. V was trimmed by 0 bases and J by 1 base, leaving 4 bases between them. The CDR3 reads CASSLAENTGELFF. CDR3 in DNA: TGCGCCAGCAGCTTGGCAGAGAACACCGGGGAGCTGTTTTTT. Together with reference TRBV5-1 and TRBJ2-2, the CDR3 gives the full variable domain: KAGVTQTPRYLIKTRGQQVTLSCSPISGHRSVSWYQQTPGQGLQFLFEYFSETQRNKGNFPGRFSGRQFSNSRSEMNVSTLELGDSALYLCASSLAENTGELFFGEGSRLTVL.

In its sample, this clone was seen a few times. The same CDR3 also results from other DNA sequences found in this sample. This chain uses TRBV3-1 (or the pseudogene TRBV3-2) with TRBJ1-1; 9 bases match TRBD1. This CDR3 region has 14 residues. The V gene's germline CDR1 is LGHDT and CDR2 YNNKEL (reference sequence). The J segment lost 5 bases and the V segment lost 4 bases, leaving 5 bases of the junction unmatched. DNA for the CDR3: TGTGCCAGCAGCCTGGGACAGGGCAGGACTGAAGCTTTCTTT. It codes for CASSLGQGRTEAFF.

This rearrangement joins TRBV29-1 to TRBJ2-7; D may be TRBD1 (5 bases). V shed 4 bases and J shed 2 bases, with 15 bases lying between them. CDR1 is SQVTM, CDR2 ANQGSEA, per germline. The CDR3 sequence is 14 residues long. The CDR3 DNA sequence: TGCAGCGTTGTAGAGCAGGGTATCGCCTACGAGCAGTACTTC. Protein product: CSVVEQGIAYEQYF.

This chain uses TRBV4-1 with TRBJ2-5; 7 bases match TRBD2. This CDR3 spans 14 amino acids. Germline CDR1 is MGHRA and CDR2 is YSYEKL. J gave up 4 bases and V 4 bases, and 6 bases lay outside the gene matches. This chain's CDR3 is CASSRGLDGETQYF. DNA for the CDR3: TGCGCCAGCAGCCGAGGACTAGACGGAGAGACCCAGTACTTC.

This chain joins TRBV28 and TRBJ2-7; TRBD2 agrees at 12 bases. V dropped 4 bases and J dropped 9; count of bases not matched to a gene: 7. Germline assignment: CDR1 MDHEN and CDR2 SYDVKM. The CDR3 totals 14 residues. CDR3 sequence (DNA): TGTGCCAGCAGTTCTAGCGGGGGGGGATTAGTGCAGTACGTC. It specifies CASSSSGGGLVQYV.

V and J are TRBV5-4 and TRBJ2-2; TRBD2 matches 10 bases. The germline gives CDR1 SGHNT, CDR2 YYREEE (reference sequence). The CDR3 contains 16 residues. V shed 1 base, J shed 5 bases, and the junction held 5 bases outside the gene matches. CDR3 sequence reads: CASSLWVAGGTGELFF. The CDR3 DNA reads as TGTGCCAGCAGCTTGTGGGTAGCGGGGGGTACCGGGGAGCTGTTTTTT.

The chain is built from TRBV28 and TRBJ2-1, with 10 bases lining up with TRBD1. CDR3 length: 14 residues. CDR1 and CDR2 (germline): MDHEN, SYDVKM. Trimming removed 7 bases from V and 7 bases from J; junction bases left unmatched: 7. CDR3 sequence reads: CASIPGQGWNEQFF. CDR3 nucleotide sequence: TGTGCCAGCATTCCGGGACAGGGGTGGAATGAGCAGTTCTTC.

The CDR3 sequence is CAWSPGQNQPQHF. CDR3 bases: TGTGCCTGGAGTCCGGGACAGAATCAGCCCCAGCATTTT. J is TRBJ1-5 and V is TRBV30; 7 positions agree with TRBD1. This CDR3 is built from 13 residues. Trimming removed 2 bases from V and 4 bases from J; junction bases left unmatched: 2. Germline lookup yields CDR1 GTSNPN and CDR2 SVGIG (reference sequence).

V gene TRBV18 combines with J gene TRBJ2-1, with D possibly matching TRBD2 (6 bases). CDR3 size: 14 residues. Germline V gene sequence: CDR1 KGHSH, CDR2 LQKENI. V dropped 3 bases and J dropped 6 bases, with 12 bases sitting between them. The CDR3 is CASSPGGIGNEQFF. The CDR3 DNA reads TGTGCCAGCTCACCCGGCGGGATTGGCAATGAGCAGTTCTTC.

The CDR3 region has the DNA TGTGCCAGTAGTATACGGGCAACTAATGAAAAACTGTTTTTT. It specifies CASSIRATNEKLFF. The chain has TRBV19 and TRBJ1-4; D uncertain. The V end lost 2 bases, the J end lost 0 bases, and 4 bases lay between the germline ends. The CDR3 covers 14 residues. Germline CDR1 and CDR2: LNHDA and SQIVND (reference sequence).

The rearrangement uses TRBV28 and TRBJ2-5; 7 nucleotides align to TRBD1. CDR3 size: 13 residues. Trimming at V came to 4 bases and at J to 2 bases, leaving 1 base not matched to a gene. Germline V gene sequence: CDR1 MDHEN, CDR2 SYDVKM. CDR3 sequence (DNA): TGTGCCAGCAGTTCGGGACAGCAAGAGACCCAGTACTTC. As protein: CASSSGQQETQYF.

The chain has TRBV5-8 and TRBJ2-6; perhaps TRBD1 as D (6 bases). The CDR3 contains 17 residues. Trimming left V 4 bases short and J 6 bases short, with 20 bases between. Germline CDR1 reads SGHTS; CDR2 reads YDEGEE. The CDR3 spells CASSTGLDSLAANVLTF. The CDR3 nucleotides read TGTGCCAGCAGCACTGGTTTGGACAGCCTAGCGGCCAACGTCCTGACTTTC.

CDR3 protein: CASSSLTRTGGNYLYGYTF. In nucleotides, the CDR3 is TGCGCCAGCTCCTCCCTAACCCGGACAGGGGGCAATTATCTCTATGGCTACACCTTC. The rearrangement links TRBV23-1 to TRBJ1-2; TRBD1 aligns across 11 bases. TRBV23-1 is classed as an ORF, of uncertain function. The CDR3 sequence is 19 residues long. V was pared by 8 bases and J by 4 bases, with 21 bases of the junction left unmatched.

This rearrangement joins TRBV6-5 to TRBJ1-1; tentative D call: TRBD1 (5 bases). The length of the CDR3 is 14 residues. The ends were cut back, 2 bases at V and 11 bases at J, with 18 bases in the middle. From germline, CDR1 is MNHEY and CDR2 SVGAGI. The CDR3 coding sequence is TGTGCCAGCAGTTACGGTATCCAGGGTTCGGGCGCTTTCTTT. Translating gives CASSYGIQGSGAFF.

Worth noting for this clone: This sample also contains other DNA sequences that code for the same CDR3. The chain uses TRBV4-3 and TRBJ1-4; 8 nucleotides agree with TRBD1. J was trimmed by 5 bases and V by 1 base; bases with no gene match: 0. Germline assignment: CDR1 LGHNA and CDR2 YSLEER. CDR3 length: 14 amino acids. For the CDR3, the DNA is TGCGCCAGCAGCCAAGGACAGGGGAATGAAAAACTGTTTTTT. Protein sequence: CASSQGQGNEKLFF.

The V gene is TRBV15, the J gene TRBJ2-5; D may be TRBD2 (6 bases). The germline V and J ends were trimmed by 0 bases and 0 bases, with 11 bases remaining between them. The CDR3 runs 16 residues. Germline CDR1 LNHNV, CDR2 YYDKDF (reference sequence). CDR3 amino acids: CATSRERLVDQETQYF. CDR3 DNA: TGTGCCACCAGCAGAGAACGACTAGTCGACCAAGAGACCCAGTACTTC.

The J gene is TRBJ2-7, the V gene TRBV30, with TRBD2 as a possible D gene (6 bases). V lost 3 bases and J lost 3, with 18 bases in between. The CDR3 consists of 15 residues. Germline values: CDR1 GTSNPN, CDR2 SVGIG (reference sequence). The CDR3 here is CAWRRGQGGRYEQYF. The CDR3 nucleotides are TGTGCCTGGAGGAGGGGTCAGGGAGGCCGCTACGAGCAGTACTTC.